This TCR beta chain was captured by sequencing in a study of OX40 agonist ivuxolimab in advanced cancers. The table lists this clone with a count of one. Here immunoSEQ multiplex PCR was the method, and the copy in TCRdb shows in-frame clones only, minus some. The data contain tens of thousands of clones, 75% to 90% of them seen just once; the ten biggest clones take up 0.75% to 1%. J gave up 12 bases and V 0 bases, and 11 bases lay outside the gene matches. The CDR3 sequence is 16 residues long. Germline V gives CDR1 MNHNS, CDR2 SASEGT. This sequence joins TRBV6-1 and TRBJ1-6, with 7 bases aligning to TRBD1. The TCR sequence derives from an adult with an advanced solid tumor such as melanoma, head and neck, liver or kidney cancer. The sample consisted of CD4+ or CD8+ T cells sorted from blood, taken in a trial of the OX40 agonist ivuxolimab. The CDR3 nucleotides read TGTGCCAGCAGTGAAGCGACTACAGGGGTCATTGGACCCCTCCACTTT. Protein product: CASSEATTGVIGPLHF.